This T cell receptor beta chain came from a study of human T cells and chemical hapten exposure. TCRdb fed the RACE reads into MiXCR, producing one record per CDR3 protein. The sample carries 70,000 to 90,000 distinct CDR3 sequences, roughly 10% recorded once. As to time point: patch test 2, 6 weeks after DPC sensitization. Treatment given: therapeutic diphenylcyclopropenone sensitization with weekly scalp DPC. The sample consisted of whole blood, taken in connection with sensitization to the hapten diphenylcyclopropenone (DPC). This TCR came from a woman between 50 and 59 years old with alopecia areata. Some clones in this sample may be carry-over from other donors' samples.

CDR3 amino acids: CASSSGTIFGNTIYF. For the CDR3, the DNA is TGTGCCAGCAGCTCAGGGACAATTTTTGGAAACACCATATATTTT. The V call is TRBV7-6, the J call TRBJ1-3; possible D gene TRBD1, 6 bases. V was pared by 4 bases and J by 3 bases, with 13 bases between. The CDR3 totals 15 residues. Germline-derived CDR1 and CDR2 are SGHVS and FNYEAQ.